The T cell receptor beta chain described here comes from a study of blood T cell repertoires in COVID-19. In germline, CDR1 is SGHDT, CDR2 YYEEEE. Trimming removed 0 bases from V and 2 bases from J, with 11 bases in between. CDR3 length: 15 amino acids. All enrollees were roughly 18 to 90 years old and from about 24 US areas. Participant reports of clinical history set cohort assignment. Recovered Cohort 3 donors showed two negative PCRs, clearance, or symptom resolution. The authors' processing: How many nucleated cells were present was estimated from reference gene primer amplification. TCRdb keeps only in-frame clones here, not all; method: immunoSEQ multiplex PCR. V and J calls and clone size are those listed in that table; D and trimming were worked out from the DNA. The sample lists 200,000 or so clones; under 85% were seen once.

The chain combines TRBV5-6 with TRBJ2-5; no clear D gene. This receptor was obtained from a man aged 55 to 70 who had recovered from COVID-19. The sequenced material came from PBMCs or T cells enriched from blood (not recorded which). The CDR3 DNA reads TGTGCCAGCAGCTTGGCCCTGCAGAATCAAGAGACCCAGTACTTC. Translating gives CASSLALQNQETQYF.